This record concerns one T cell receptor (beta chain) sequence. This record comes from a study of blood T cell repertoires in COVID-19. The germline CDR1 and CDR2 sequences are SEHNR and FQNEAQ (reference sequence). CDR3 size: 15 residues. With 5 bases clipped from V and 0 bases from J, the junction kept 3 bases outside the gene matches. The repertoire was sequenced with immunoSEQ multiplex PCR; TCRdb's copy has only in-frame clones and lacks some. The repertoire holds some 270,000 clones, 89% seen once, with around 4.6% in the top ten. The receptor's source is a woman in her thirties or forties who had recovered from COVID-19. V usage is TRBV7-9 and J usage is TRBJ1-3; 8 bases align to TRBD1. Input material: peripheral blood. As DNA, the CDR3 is TGTGCCAGCAGCCCAGACAGGGGCTCTGGAAACACCATATATTTT. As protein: CASSPDRGSGNTIYF.